This record looks at one T cell receptor beta chain sequence and its context. Its matching antigen is unknown. Between the trimmed V and J ends, which lost 2 bases and 0 bases, there was a span of 19 bases. CDR3 length: 19 residues. Germline V lookup: CDR1 SGHVS, CDR2 FQNEAQ. Roughly 210 ng DNA, tens of thousands of T cell genomes, went into each sorted-subset replicate PCR. TCRdb keeps only in-frame clones here, not all; method: immunoSEQ multiplex PCR. The sample has about 1,800,000 clones; about 95% are singletons. The sample is drawn from a study of shared clonotypes between healthy human individuals. Study-level information: Every donor yielded three CD4 naive, three CD4 memory, two CD8 naive and one CD8 memory plate. Points from the study as a whole: Generation probabilities were higher for clonotypes shared across all four sorted-subset donors than for unshared ones. Represented diversity, genetic and exposure-history alike, was limited by few donors.

Only CD45RO-negative cells positively selected for CCR7 counted as naive CD8 cells, so terminally differentiated effector memory CD45RA+ cells were excluded. This receptor was taken from a man aged 18 to 29 in good health. Source material: naive CD8+ T cells sorted from blood. This rearrangement joins TRBV7-8 to TRBJ1-4; tentative D call: TRBD1 (6 bases). This CDR3 is CASSLKAFGTLATNEKLFF. The CDR3 DNA reads as TGTGCCAGCAGCTTAAAGGCCTTCGGGACACTTGCAACTAATGAAAAACTGTTTTTT. Based on the CDR3 plus reference TRBV7-8 and TRBJ1-4, the full variable domain is GAGVSQSPRYKVAKRGQDVALRCDPISGHVSLFWYQQALGQGPEFLTYFQNEAQLDKSGLPSDRFFAERPEGSVSTLKIQRTQQEDSAVYLCASSLKAFGTLATNEKLFFGSGTQLSVL.